One and the same sample provided the 25 T cell receptor beta chains below, sequenced in a study of shared clonotypes between healthy human individuals (dated by TCRdb to 2019 to 2021). The library was built by means of the immunoSEQ multiplex PCR assay. Entries here come from immuneACCESS through TCRdb and include only in-frame sequences with V and J called. Some clones fail to appear in such tables; in the studies checked, an unresolved V gene covers under half of the shortfall, and the cause of the remainder is unknown. Counted in this sample were millions of clones; 85% to 95% of them appeared once. Together, the top ten hold 0.35% to 0.45% of the sample. Sample: naive CD4+ T cells from PBMCs. What the cell subset or site label conveys for this sample: CD45RA+ positively selected. The receptors shown here come from a man between 18 and 29 years old in good health. Some clones in this sample may be carry-over from other donors' samples.

The V and J genes are TRBV7-6 and TRBJ2-7, with 7 positions matching TRBD1. CDR3 length: 15 residues. In germline, CDR1 is SGHVS, CDR2 FNYEAQ. J lost 1 base, V lost 6 bases, and 9 bases had no gene match. The CDR3 DNA follows: TGTGCCAGCAGAAGGGGGCCTGACAGTTCCTACGAGCAGTACTTC. Translating it yields CASRRGPDSSYEQYF.

CDR3 protein: CASTGLATDTQYF. DNA of the CDR3: TGTGCCAGCACTGGACTAGCCACAGATACGCAGTATTTT. The chain combines TRBV6-6 with TRBJ2-3, with 8 bases fitting TRBD2. This CDR3 region has 13 residues. The germline CDR1 and CDR2 sequences are MNHNY and SVGAGI (reference sequence). The trim removed 7 bases at V and 2 bases at J, leaving 2 bases unmatched.

In its sample, this clone was seen once. V usage is TRBV29-1 and J usage is TRBJ2-7; D is perhaps TRBD1 or TRBD2 (5 bases each). The germline V gene encodes CDR1 SQVTM and CDR2 ANQGSEA. Trimming removed 7 bases from V and 6 bases from J, with 13 bases in between. The CDR3 totals 11 residues. The CDR3 bases are TGCAGCGCCCTGGGGGTCCCCGAGCAGTACTTC. Its protein product is CSALGVPEQYF.

The chain employs TRBV5-8 and TRBJ1-3; the D gene is possibly TRBD1 (5 bases). V was pared by 1 base and J by 3 bases, with 14 bases between. Germline V gene lookup returns CDR1 SGHTS and CDR2 YDEGEE. The CDR3 covers 16 residues. The CDR3 DNA reads TGTGCCAGCAGCTTGTTTCAGGGAGATCATGGAAACACCATATATTTT. Translating it yields CASSLFQGDHGNTIYF.

The V call is TRBV30, the J call TRBJ2-5, with a possible D match to TRBD2 (5 bases). With 2 bases removed from V and 4 bases from J, the gap between germline ends came to 11 bases. The CDR3 length is 13 residues. Germline V gene data show CDR1 as GTSNPN and CDR2 as SVGIG (reference sequence). CDR3 protein: CAWSSTGRETQYF. In DNA, the CDR3 is TGTGCCTGGAGTTCGACGGGGAGAGAGACCCAGTACTTC.

The gene calls are TRBV2 and TRBJ2-3; 10 bases line up with TRBD1. V shed 4 bases and J 5 bases; nucleotides not matched to a gene: 6. The CDR3 is made up of 15 amino acids. From germline, CDR1 is SNHLY and CDR2 FYNNEI. CDR3 DNA sequence: TGTGCCAGCAGTGGTAGCGGACAGGGGGGAGATACGCAGTATTTT. Protein product: CASSGSGQGGDTQYF.

As for this clone: Other DNA variants within this sample encode the same CDR3. The chain joins TRBV29-1 to TRBJ2-7; TRBD1 aligns across 7 bases. Germline assignment: CDR1 SQVTM and CDR2 ANQGSEA. The CDR3 sequence is 12 residues long. Trimming took 6 bases from V and 3 from J; bases not matched to a gene: 5. The CDR3 nucleotides read TGCAGCGTACGGGACAGTAGCTACGAGCAGTACTTC. Translated, it gives CSVRDSSYEQYF.

The gene calls are TRBV4-1 and TRBJ1-4, with D unclear. The CDR3 consists of 14 residues. V shed 3 bases and J shed 8 bases, with 13 bases lying between them. CDR1 is MGHRA and CDR2 is YSYEKL in the germline V gene. The CDR3 DNA follows: TGCGCCAGCAGCCAGGGCAGGAATCTCGAAAAACTGTTTTTT. It yields the protein CASSQGRNLEKLFF.

Remarks on this clone: The sample has other DNA sequences that encode this CDR3 too. The chain couples TRBV5-1 to TRBJ1-1; D ambiguous. The V end was cut by 4 bases, the J end by 0 bases, with 7 bases between. Germline V CDR1 and CDR2: SGHRS, YFSETQ. The CDR3 covers 13 residues. CDR3: CASSRSMNTEAFF. CDR3 nucleotides: TGCGCCAGCAGCCGCAGTATGAACACTGAAGCTTTCTTT.

In its sample, this clone was seen once. The rearrangement links TRBV5-4 to TRBJ1-1, with D possibly matching TRBD1 (5 bases). This CDR3 comprises 15 residues. The germline V gene has CDR1 SGHNT and CDR2 YYREEE (reference sequence). Trimming removed 0 bases at V and 1 base at J, with 10 bases between. DNA of the CDR3: TGTGCCAGCAGCTTGGGGGGCGCGGAGAACACTGAAGCTTTCTTT. Protein: CASSLGGAENTEAFF.

The V gene is TRBV5-1, the J gene TRBJ2-2, with D perhaps matching TRBD2 (10 bases). The CDR3 has 19 residues. With 4 bases removed from V and 6 bases from J, the gap between germline ends came to 28 bases. Germline V gene sequence: CDR1 SGHRS, CDR2 YFSETQ. CDR3 DNA: TGCGCCAGCAGCCGGGGACAGGGAATCGCTAGCGGGAGCGCCGGGGAGCTGTTTTTT. It encodes CASSRGQGIASGSAGELFF. Full variable domain (rest looked up from reference TRBV5-1 and TRBJ2-2): KAGVTQTPRYLIKTRGQQVTLSCSPISGHRSVSWYQQTPGQGLQFLFEYFSETQRNKGNFPGRFSGRQFSNSRSEMNVSTLELGDSALYLCASSRGQGIASGSAGELFFGEGSRLTVL.

This chain connects TRBV5-4 to TRBJ1-2; TRBD1 aligns across 7 bases. The germline V gene has CDR1 SGHNT and CDR2 YYREEE (reference sequence). CDR3 size: 15 residues. Germline trimming cut 0 bases from V and 7 bases from J; bases unmatched to any gene: 9. This CDR3 reads CASSLDRGQVSGYTF. The CDR3 DNA is TGTGCCAGCAGCTTGGATAGGGGGCAAGTGTCTGGCTACACCTTC.

This sequence joins TRBV11-1 and TRBJ2-5, with 7 bases identical to TRBD1. CDR3 length: 16 residues. CDR1 is SGHAT, CDR2 FQDESV, per germline (reference sequence). V shed 3 bases and J 5 bases; nucleotides not matched to a gene: 12. This chain's CDR3 is CASSFPVRGLKETQYF. The CDR3 DNA reads as TGTGCCAGCAGCTTCCCGGTCAGGGGGTTGAAGGAGACCCAGTACTTC.

V and J are TRBV6-1 and TRBJ2-2; 9 bases map to TRBD1. Losses at the gene ends were 6 bases for V and 3 bases for J; bases not matched to a gene: 2. Per the germline V gene, CDR1 is MNHNS and CDR2 is SASEGT. This CDR3 is built from 14 residues. The CDR3 loop is CASRTGGYTGELFF. The CDR3 DNA is TGTGCCAGCAGGACAGGGGGATACACCGGGGAGCTGTTTTTT.

The gene calls are TRBV11-2 and TRBJ2-3, with 10 bases lining up with TRBD2. The trim removed 3 bases at V and 2 bases at J, leaving 2 bases unmatched. This CDR3 has 15 amino acids. Germline-derived CDR1 and CDR2 are SGHAT and FQNNGV. The CDR3: CASSLGLAITDTQYF. The CDR3, as DNA: TGTGCCAGCAGCTTGGGACTAGCGATCACAGATACGCAGTATTTT.

The chain links TRBV7-9 to TRBJ2-5; TRBD2 aligns across 8 bases. Germline CDR1 reads SEHNR; CDR2 reads FQNEAQ (reference sequence). The CDR3 has 15 amino acids. V lost 2 bases to trimming and J lost 1 base; unmatched junction nucleotides: 3. CDR3 amino acids: CASSLFSGTQETQYF. As DNA, the CDR3 is TGTGCCAGCAGCTTATTTAGCGGGACCCAAGAGACCCAGTACTTC.

This rearrangement joins TRBV5-1 to TRBJ2-5, with TRBD2 matching 12 bases. Germline values: CDR1 SGHRS, CDR2 YFSETQ. This CDR3 contains 17 residues. V was clipped by 3 bases and J by 2 bases; unmatched bases: 8. The CDR3: CASSSGLAGALQETQYF. Here the CDR3 DNA reads TGCGCCAGCAGCTCGGGACTAGCGGGCGCCTTACAAGAGACCCAGTACTTC.

The chain joins TRBV7-2 to TRBJ1-2; maybe TRBD1 (6 bases). Germline V gene lookup returns CDR1 SGHTA and CDR2 FQGNSA. This CDR3 region has 14 residues. V was pared by 0 bases and J by 5 bases, with 10 bases between. As DNA, the CDR3 is TGTGCCAGCAGCTTAGCGGAGGGGGGATATGGCTACACCTTC. It encodes CASSLAEGGYGYTF.

The chain couples TRBV2 to TRBJ2-1; 10 bases align to TRBD1. CDR1 SNHLY and CDR2 FYNNEI come from the germline V gene. The CDR3 length is 14 residues. V gave up 4 bases and J gave up 7 bases; unmatched junction bases: 4. The CDR3: CASSVRTGGNEQFF. The CDR3 DNA is TGTGCCAGCAGTGTAAGGACAGGGGGGAATGAGCAGTTCTTC.

The chain carries TRBV4-3 and TRBJ1-4; D remains unclear. The CDR3 has 14 residues. The germline V gene has CDR1 LGHNA and CDR2 YSLEER. Trimming cost V 0 bases and J 7 bases, with 9 bases left between them. The CDR3 loop reads CASSQEGRFEKLFF. Here the CDR3 DNA reads TGCGCCAGCAGCCAAGAAGGCCGTTTTGAAAAACTGTTTTTT.

CDR3 DNA: TGTGCCAGCAGGGAAACTGGAGCTACCGGGGAGCTGTTTTTT. Translated: CASRETGATGELFF. The chain employs TRBV6-5 and TRBJ2-2; unclear D gene. This CDR3 has 14 amino acids. Germline loops: CDR1 MNHEY, CDR2 SVGAGI. Trimming left V 6 bases short and J 5 bases short, with 13 bases between.

V gene TRBV14 combines with J gene TRBJ2-2, with D tentatively TRBD1 (6 bases). CDR1 and CDR2 from the germline V gene are SGHDN and FVKESK. Trimming cost V 2 bases and J 5 bases, with 18 bases left between them. This CDR3 is built from 17 residues. The CDR3 nucleotides read TGTGCCAGCAGCCAAAGTAGGCAGGGGTATCGGACCGGGGAGCTGTTTTTT. Translating it yields CASSQSRQGYRTGELFF.

This clone was counted once. The V and J genes are TRBV2 and TRBJ2-2, with TRBD1 matching 10 bases. The CDR3 consists of 16 residues. Germline trimming cut 7 bases from V and 6 bases from J; bases unmatched to any gene: 11. CDR1 is SNHLY, CDR2 FYNNEI, per germline. The CDR3 reads CASIRDRGIVAGELFF. The CDR3 coding sequence is TGTGCCAGCATCCGGGACAGGGGCATAGTCGCCGGGGAGCTGTTTTTT.

A word on this clone: Other DNA variants within this sample encode the same CDR3. The rearrangement uses TRBV28 and TRBJ1-5; D unclear. CDR3 size: 11 residues. V lost 6 bases and J lost 7, with 7 bases in between. From germline, CDR1 is MDHEN and CDR2 SYDVKM. The CDR3 bases are TGTGCCAGCAGGAACAACCAGCCCCAGCATTTT. Its translation: CASRNNQPQHF.

As to this clone: Different DNA sequences within this sample yield the same CDR3. The V gene is TRBV19, the J gene TRBJ2-5; D is perhaps TRBD1 (6 bases). CDR3 length equals 13 residues. Trimming removed 3 bases at V and 2 bases at J, with 7 bases between. Germline V gene sequence: CDR1 LNHDA, CDR2 SQIVND (reference sequence). CDR3 sequence (DNA): TGTGCCAGTAGTATTAGGGGGCAAGAGACCCAGTACTTC. It translates to CASSIRGQETQYF.